The T cell receptor beta chain described here comes from a study of blood T cell repertoires in COVID-19. Study background: Samples representing acute and convalescent COVID-19 were sourced from the United States, Italy and Spain. Sources were T cells, B-cell-depleted T cells, or PBMCs; the material itself was cDNA or gDNA.

The CDR3 covers 14 residues. V dropped 0 bases and J dropped 9 bases, with 12 bases sitting between them. In germline, CDR1 is SGHKS, CDR2 YYEKEE (reference sequence). TCRdb's table, derived via immunoSEQ multiplex PCR, lists solely in-frame clones and lacks some. The top ten hold approximately 17% of the sample, which has 350,000 or so clones, roughly 90% seen once. The receptor was derived from a woman in her 30s who had recovered from COVID-19. What was sequenced was PBMCs or T cells enriched from blood (not recorded which). The J gene is TRBJ2-2, the V gene TRBV5-5; D is unresolved. Written as DNA, the CDR3 is TGTGCCAGCAGCTTGGCCCGAGGAAGTTGGGAGCTGTTTTTT. This encodes CASSLARGSWELFF.